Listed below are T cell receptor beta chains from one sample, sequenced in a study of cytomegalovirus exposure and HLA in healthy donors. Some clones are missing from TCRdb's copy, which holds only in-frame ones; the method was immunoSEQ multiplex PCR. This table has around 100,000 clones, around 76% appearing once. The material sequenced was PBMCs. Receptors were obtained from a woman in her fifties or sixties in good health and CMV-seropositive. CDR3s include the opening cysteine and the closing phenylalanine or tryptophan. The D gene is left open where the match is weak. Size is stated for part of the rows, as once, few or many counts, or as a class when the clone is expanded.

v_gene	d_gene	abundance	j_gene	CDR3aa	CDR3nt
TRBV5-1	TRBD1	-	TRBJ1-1	CASSFASGQRPEAFF	TGCGCCAGCAGCTTCGCCTCGGGACAGAGACCCGAAGCTTTCTTT
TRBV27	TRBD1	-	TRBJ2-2	CASSNQGASTGELFF	TGTGCCAGCAGTAATCAGGGGGCGAGCACCGGGGAGCTGTTTTTT
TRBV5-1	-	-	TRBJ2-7	CASGSRASEPYEQYF	TGCGCCAGCGGTTCCCGGGCTAGCGAGCCCTACGAGCAGTACTTC
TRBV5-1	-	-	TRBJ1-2	CASSPTGQLDGYTF	TGCGCCAGCAGCCCAACCGGACAGTTGGATGGCTACACCTTC
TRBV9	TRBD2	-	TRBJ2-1	CASSVEGLAGGNEQFF	TGTGCCAGCAGCGTAGAGGGTCTAGCGGGAGGAAATGAGCAGTTCTTC
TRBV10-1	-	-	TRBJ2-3	CASSESGTASTDTQYF	TGCGCCAGCAGTGAGTCTGGAACAGCTAGCACAGATACGCAGTATTTT
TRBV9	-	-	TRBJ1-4	CASSPRESNEKLFF	TGTGCCAGCAGCCCCCGGGAGTCTAATGAAAAACTGTTTTTT
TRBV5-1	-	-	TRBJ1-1	CASSPEVHTEAFF	TGCGCCAGCAGCCCCGAGGTCCACACTGAAGCTTTCTTT
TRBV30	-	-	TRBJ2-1	CAWGPYNEQFF	TGTGCCTGGGGCCCCTACAATGAGCAGTTCTTC
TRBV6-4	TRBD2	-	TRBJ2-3	CASSESGGAADTQYF	TGTGCCAGCAGTGAGAGCGGGGGGGCTGCGGATACGCAGTATTTT
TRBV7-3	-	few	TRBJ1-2	CASSLGRYDYGYTF	TGTGCCAGCAGCTTAGGCAGATACGACTATGGCTACACCTTC
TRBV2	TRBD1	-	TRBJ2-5	CASSGGRGRQETQYF	TGTGCCAGTTCTGGTGGCAGGGGGCGCCAAGAGACCCAGTACTTC
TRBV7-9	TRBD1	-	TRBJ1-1	CASSFGTGHFF	TGTGCCAGCAGCTTCGGGACAGGGCATTTCTTT
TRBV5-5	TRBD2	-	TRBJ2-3	CASSLGSGGSGDTQYF	TGTGCCAGCAGCTTGGGGAGCGGGGGGAGTGGAGATACGCAGTATTTT
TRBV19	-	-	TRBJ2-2	CASSIRLSAGELFF	TGTGCCAGTAGTATCAGACTTTCCGCCGGGGAGCTGTTTTTT
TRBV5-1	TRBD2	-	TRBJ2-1	CASRTVAGHENGFNEQFF	TGCGCCAGCAGGACGGTAGCGGGACACGAGAATGGGTTCAATGAGCAGTTCTTC
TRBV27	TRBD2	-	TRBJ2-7	CASSPVAGGALDEQYF	TGTGCCAGCAGTCCGGTAGCGGGAGGCGCGTTAGACGAGCAGTACTTC
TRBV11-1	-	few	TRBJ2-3	CASSQAIGDTQYF	TGTGCCAGCAGCCAGGCAATAGGAGATACGCAGTATTTT
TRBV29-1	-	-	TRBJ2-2	CSVEGRGDTGELFF	TGCAGCGTTGAGGGCAGGGGGGACACCGGGGAGCTGTTTTTT
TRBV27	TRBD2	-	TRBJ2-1	CASSLAAGRLAGTLYNEQFF	TGTGCCAGCAGTTTAGCCGCGGGGAGACTAGCGGGCACTCTCTACAATGAGCAGTTCTTC
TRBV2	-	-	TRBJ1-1	CASSSQANTEAFF	TGTGCCAGCAGTAGTCAGGCGAACACTGAAGCTTTCTTT
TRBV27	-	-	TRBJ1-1	CASSFQGMNTEAFF	TGTGCCAGCAGTTTCCAGGGGATGAACACTGAAGCTTTCTTT
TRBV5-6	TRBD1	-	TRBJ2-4	CASSFSTGGEIQYF	TGTGCCAGCAGCTTTTCGACAGGGGGGGAGATTCAGTACTTC
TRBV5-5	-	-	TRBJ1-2	CASSFADGGLLYGYTF	TGTGCCAGCAGTTTTGCCGATGGAGGCCTCCTCTATGGCTACACCTTC
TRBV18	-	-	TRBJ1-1	CASWKGPNTEAFF	TGTGCCAGCTGGAAGGGGCCGAACACTGAAGCTTTCTTT
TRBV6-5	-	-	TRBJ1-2	CASSPSTSSFGYTF	TGTGCCAGCAGCCCGTCAACTTCTTCTTTTGGCTACACCTTC
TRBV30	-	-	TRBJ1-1	CAWSVSQTGTEAFF	TGTGCCTGGAGTGTGAGCCAGACAGGCACTGAAGCTTTCTTT
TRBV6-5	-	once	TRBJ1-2	CASRTDANYGYTF	TGTGCCAGCAGGACAGACGCTAACTATGGCTACACCTTC
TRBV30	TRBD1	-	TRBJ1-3	CAWSVGTDRTTGNTIYF	TGTGCCTGGAGTGTAGGGACAGACCGGACCACTGGAAACACCATATATTTT
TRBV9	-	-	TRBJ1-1	CASSPGVGMNTEAFF	TGTGCCAGCAGTCCAGGGGTGGGAATGAACACTGAAGCTTTCTTT
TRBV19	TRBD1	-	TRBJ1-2	CASSTTGTGYGYTF	TGTGCCAGTAGTACGACAGGGACCGGCTATGGCTACACCTTC
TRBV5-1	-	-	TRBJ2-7	CASGYGGTFYEQYF	TGCGCCAGCGGTTACGGGGGAACTTTCTACGAGCAGTACTTC
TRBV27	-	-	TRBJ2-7	CASSLFGQGPYEQYF	TGTGCCAGCAGTTTGTTTGGCCAGGGGCCCTACGAGCAGTACTTC
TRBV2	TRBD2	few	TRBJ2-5	CASSPGLAGEETQYF	TGTGCCAGCAGTCCGGGACTAGCGGGAGAAGAGACCCAGTACTTC
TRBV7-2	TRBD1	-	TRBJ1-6	CASSLQGPSSPLHF	TGTGCCAGCAGCCTACAGGGGCCTTCTTCACCCCTCCACTTT
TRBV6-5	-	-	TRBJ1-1	CASSYREGTEAFF	TGTGCCAGCAGTTACAGGGAGGGCACTGAAGCTTTCTTT
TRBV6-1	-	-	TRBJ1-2	CASSSRGRYGYTF	TGTGCCAGCAGTTCGCGGGGCCGGTATGGCTACACCTTC
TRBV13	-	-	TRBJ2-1	CASSLLSLGSSYNEQFF	TGTGCCAGCAGCCTCCTTTCACTGGGGAGCTCCTACAATGAGCAGTTCTTC
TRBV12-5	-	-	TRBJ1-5	CASSGDGSNQPQHF	TGTGCGTCCTCGGGGGACGGTAGCAATCAGCCCCAGCATTTT
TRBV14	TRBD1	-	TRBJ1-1	CASSQNHRGTEAFF	TGTGCCAGCAGCCAGAATCACAGGGGGACTGAAGCTTTCTTT
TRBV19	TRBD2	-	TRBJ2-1	CASSIWASGYIDEQFF	TGTGCCAGTAGTATATGGGCTAGCGGGTATATCGATGAGCAGTTCTTC
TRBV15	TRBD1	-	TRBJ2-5	CATSGDRGPQGTQYF	TGTGCCACCAGCGGGGACAGGGGCCCACAAGGGACCCAGTACTTC